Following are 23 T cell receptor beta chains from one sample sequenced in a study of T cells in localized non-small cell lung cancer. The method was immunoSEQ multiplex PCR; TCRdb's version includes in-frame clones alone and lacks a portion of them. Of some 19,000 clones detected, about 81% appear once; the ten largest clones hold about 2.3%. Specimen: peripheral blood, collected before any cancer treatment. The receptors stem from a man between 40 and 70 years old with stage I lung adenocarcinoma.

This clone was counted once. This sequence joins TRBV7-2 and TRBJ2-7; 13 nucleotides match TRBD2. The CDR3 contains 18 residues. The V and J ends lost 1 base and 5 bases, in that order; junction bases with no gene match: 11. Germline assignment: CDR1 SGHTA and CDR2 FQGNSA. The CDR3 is CASSLVSLAGGFSHEQYF. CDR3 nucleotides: TGTGCCAGCAGCTTAGTATCACTAGCGGGGGGGTTTTCCCACGAGCAGTACTTC.

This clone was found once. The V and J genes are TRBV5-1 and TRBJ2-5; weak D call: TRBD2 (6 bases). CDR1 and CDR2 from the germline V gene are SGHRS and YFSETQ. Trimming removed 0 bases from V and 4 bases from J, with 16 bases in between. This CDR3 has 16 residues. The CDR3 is CASSLGPGGLGETQYF. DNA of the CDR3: TGCGCCAGCAGCTTGGGGCCTGGGGGGTTGGGAGAGACCCAGTACTTC.

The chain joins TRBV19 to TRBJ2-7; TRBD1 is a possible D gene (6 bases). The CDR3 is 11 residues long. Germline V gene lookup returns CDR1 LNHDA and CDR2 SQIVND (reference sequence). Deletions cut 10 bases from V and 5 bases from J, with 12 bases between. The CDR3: CATAGAHEQYF. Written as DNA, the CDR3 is TGTGCCACCGCAGGGGCCCACGAGCAGTACTTC.

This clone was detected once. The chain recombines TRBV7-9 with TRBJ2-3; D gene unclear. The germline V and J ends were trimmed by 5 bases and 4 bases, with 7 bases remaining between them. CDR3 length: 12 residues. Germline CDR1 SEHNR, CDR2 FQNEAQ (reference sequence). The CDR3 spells CASSPFSDTQYF. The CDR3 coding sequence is TGTGCCAGCAGCCCCTTCTCAGATACGCAGTATTTT.

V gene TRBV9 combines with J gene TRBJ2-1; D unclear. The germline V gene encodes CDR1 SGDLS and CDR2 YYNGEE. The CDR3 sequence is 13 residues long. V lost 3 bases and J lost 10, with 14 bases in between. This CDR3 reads CASSGGGWFEQFF. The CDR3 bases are TGTGCCAGCAGCGGGGGTGGGTGGTTCGAGCAGTTCTTC. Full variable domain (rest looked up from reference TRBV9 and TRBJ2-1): DSGVTQTPKHLITATGQRVTLRCSPRSGDLSVYWYQQSLDQGLQFLIQYYNGEERAKGNILERFSAQQFPDLHSELNLSSLELGDSALYFCASSGGGWFEQFFGPGTRLTVL.

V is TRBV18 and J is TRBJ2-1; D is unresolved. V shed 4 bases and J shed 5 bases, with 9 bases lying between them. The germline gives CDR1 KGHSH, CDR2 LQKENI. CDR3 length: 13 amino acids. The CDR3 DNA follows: TGTGCCAGCTCACAGGGCATAGACAATGAGCAGTTCTTC. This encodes CASSQGIDNEQFF.

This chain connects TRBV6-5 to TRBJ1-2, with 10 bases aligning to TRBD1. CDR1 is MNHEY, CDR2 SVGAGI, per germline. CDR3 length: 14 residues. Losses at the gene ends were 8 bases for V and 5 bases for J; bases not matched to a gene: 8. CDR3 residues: CASGGQGDAYGYTF. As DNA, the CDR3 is TGTGCCAGCGGCGGACAGGGGGATGCTTATGGCTACACCTTC.

Here the CDR3 DNA reads TGTGCCAGCGCGGGACTAGGGGGCTACAATGAGCAGTTCTTC. Translation gives CASAGLGGYNEQFF. The chain joins TRBV18 to TRBJ2-1; TRBD2 matches 8 bases. Germline V gives CDR1 KGHSH, CDR2 LQKENI. The CDR3 covers 14 residues. V dropped 8 bases and J dropped 3; count of bases not matched to a gene: 6.

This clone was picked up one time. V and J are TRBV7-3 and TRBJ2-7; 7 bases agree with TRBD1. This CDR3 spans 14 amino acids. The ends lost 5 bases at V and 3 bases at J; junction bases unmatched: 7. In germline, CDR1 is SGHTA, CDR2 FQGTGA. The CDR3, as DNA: TGTGCCAGCAGCCTCACGGGACAGTACTACGAGCAGTACTTC. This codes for CASSLTGQYYEQYF.

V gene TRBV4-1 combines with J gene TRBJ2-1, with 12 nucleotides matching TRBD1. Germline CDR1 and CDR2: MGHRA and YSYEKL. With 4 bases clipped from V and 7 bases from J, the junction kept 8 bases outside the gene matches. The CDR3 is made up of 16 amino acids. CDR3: CASSRSPGQGANEQFF. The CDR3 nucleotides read TGCGCCAGCAGCCGGAGCCCGGGACAGGGGGCAAATGAGCAGTTCTTC.

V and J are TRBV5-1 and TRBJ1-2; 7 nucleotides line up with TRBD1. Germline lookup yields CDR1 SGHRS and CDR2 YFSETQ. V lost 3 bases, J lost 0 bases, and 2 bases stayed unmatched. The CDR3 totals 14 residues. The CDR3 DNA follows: TGCGCCAGCAGCTCCGGGACAGCTAACTATGGCTACACCTTC. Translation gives CASSSGTANYGYTF.

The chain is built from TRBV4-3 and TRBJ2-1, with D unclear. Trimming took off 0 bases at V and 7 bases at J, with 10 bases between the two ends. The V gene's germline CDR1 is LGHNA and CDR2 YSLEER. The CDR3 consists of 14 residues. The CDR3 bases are TGCGCCAGCAGCCAAGAGCCCTTCACAAATGAGCAGTTCTTC. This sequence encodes CASSQEPFTNEQFF.

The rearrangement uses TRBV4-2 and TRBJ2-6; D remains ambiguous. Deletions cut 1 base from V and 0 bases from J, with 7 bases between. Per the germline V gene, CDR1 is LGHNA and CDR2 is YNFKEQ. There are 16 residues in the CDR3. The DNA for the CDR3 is TGTGCCAGCAGCCAAGGGAAAGACTCTGGGGCCAACGTCCTGACTTTC. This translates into CASSQGKDSGANVLTF.

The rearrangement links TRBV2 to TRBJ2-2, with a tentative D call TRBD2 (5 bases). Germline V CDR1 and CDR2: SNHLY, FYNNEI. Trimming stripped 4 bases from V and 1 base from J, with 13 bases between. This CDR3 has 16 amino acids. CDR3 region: CASSVLGVLNTGELFF. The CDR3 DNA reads TGTGCCAGCAGTGTTTTGGGAGTCCTGAACACCGGGGAGCTGTTTTTT.

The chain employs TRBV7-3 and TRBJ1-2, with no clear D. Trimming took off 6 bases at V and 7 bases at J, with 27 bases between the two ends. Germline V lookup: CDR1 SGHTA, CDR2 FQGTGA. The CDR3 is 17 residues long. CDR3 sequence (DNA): TGTGCCAGCAGAGGTTCCCACCAACAGAGTTTCCTTTTTGGCTACACCTTC. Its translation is CASRGSHQQSFLFGYTF.

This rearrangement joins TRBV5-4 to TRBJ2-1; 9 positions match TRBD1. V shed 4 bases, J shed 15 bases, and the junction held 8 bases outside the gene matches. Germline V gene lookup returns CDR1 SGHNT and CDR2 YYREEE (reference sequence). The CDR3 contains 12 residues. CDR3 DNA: TGTGCCAGCAGCCCGGGACAGGGATGGCGGTTCTTC. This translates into CASSPGQGWRFF.

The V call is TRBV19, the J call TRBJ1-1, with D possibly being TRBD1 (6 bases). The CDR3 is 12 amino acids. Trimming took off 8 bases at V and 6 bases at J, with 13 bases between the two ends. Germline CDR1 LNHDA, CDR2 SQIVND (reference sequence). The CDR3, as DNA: TGTGCCAGTGGCGAGGGGGGGCCTGAAGCTTTCTTT. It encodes CASGEGGPEAFF. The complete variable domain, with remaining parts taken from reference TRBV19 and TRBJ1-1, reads DGGITQSPKYLFRKEGQNVTLSCEQNLNHDAMYWYRQDPGQGLRLIYYSQIVNDFQKGDIAEGYSVSREKKESFPLTVTSAQKNPTAFYLCASGEGGPEAFFGQGTRLTVV.

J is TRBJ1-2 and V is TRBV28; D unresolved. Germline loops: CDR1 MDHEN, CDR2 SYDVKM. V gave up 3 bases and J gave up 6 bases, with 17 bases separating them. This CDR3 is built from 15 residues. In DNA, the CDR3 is TGTGCCAGCAGTTTGGCCGCGGAGGTTTTCCATGGCTACACCTTC. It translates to CASSLAAEVFHGYTF.

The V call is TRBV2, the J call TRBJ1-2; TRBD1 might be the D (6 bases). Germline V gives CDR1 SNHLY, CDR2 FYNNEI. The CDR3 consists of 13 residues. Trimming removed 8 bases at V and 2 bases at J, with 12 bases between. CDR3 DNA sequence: TGTGCCAGCTATCGGGACACCAACTATGGCTACACCTTC. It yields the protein CASYRDTNYGYTF. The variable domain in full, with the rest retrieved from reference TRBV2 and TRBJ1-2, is EPEVTQTPSHQVTQMGQEVILRCVPISNHLYFYWYRQILGQKVEFLVSFYNNEISEKSEIFDDQFSVERPDGSNFTLKIRSTKLEDSAMYFCASYRDTNYGYTFGSGTRLTVV.

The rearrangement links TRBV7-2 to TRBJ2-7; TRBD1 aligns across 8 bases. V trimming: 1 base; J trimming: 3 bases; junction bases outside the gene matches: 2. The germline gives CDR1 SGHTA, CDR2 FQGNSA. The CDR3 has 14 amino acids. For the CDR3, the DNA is TGTGCCAGCAGCTTAGTACAGGGGGACTACGAGCAGTACTTC. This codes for CASSLVQGDYEQYF.

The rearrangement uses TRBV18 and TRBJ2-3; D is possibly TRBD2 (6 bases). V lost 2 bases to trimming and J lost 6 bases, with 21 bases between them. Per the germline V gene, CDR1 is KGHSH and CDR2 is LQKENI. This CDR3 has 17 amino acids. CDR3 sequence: CASSPYAHERAMDTQYF. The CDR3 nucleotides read TGTGCCAGCTCACCATATGCCCACGAGCGGGCGATGGATACGCAGTATTTT. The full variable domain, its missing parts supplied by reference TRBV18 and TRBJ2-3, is NAGVMQNPRHLVRRRGQEARLRCSPMKGHSHVYWYRQLPEEGLKFMVYLQKENIIDESGMPKERFSAEFPKEGPSILRIQQVVRGDSAAYFCASSPYAHERAMDTQYFGPGTRLTVL.

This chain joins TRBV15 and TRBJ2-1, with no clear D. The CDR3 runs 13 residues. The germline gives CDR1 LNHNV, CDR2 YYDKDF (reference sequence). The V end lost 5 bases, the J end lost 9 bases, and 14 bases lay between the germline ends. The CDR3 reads CATSVLLGGEQFF. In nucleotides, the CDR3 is TGTGCCACCAGCGTTCTTCTGGGTGGTGAGCAGTTCTTC. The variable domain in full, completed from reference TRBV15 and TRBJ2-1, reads DAMVIQNPRYQVTQFGKPVTLSCSQTLNHNVMYWYQQKSSQAPKLLFHYYDKDFNNEADTPDNFQSRRPNTSFCFLDIRSPGLGDTAMYLCATSVLLGGEQFFGPGTRLTVL.

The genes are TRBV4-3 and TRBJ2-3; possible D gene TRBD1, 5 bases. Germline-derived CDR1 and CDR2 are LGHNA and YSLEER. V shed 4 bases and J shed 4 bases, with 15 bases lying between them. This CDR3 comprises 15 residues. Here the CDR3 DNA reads TGCGCCAGCAGCCTAACCCCACAGGTATCAGATACGCAGTATTTT. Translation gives CASSLTPQVSDTQYF.